These T cell receptor beta chains were read from a single sample in a study of vaccination effects on CD4 cells after COVID-19. Assay used: immunoSEQ multiplex PCR; TCRdb lists only in-frame clones, some missing. The data contain more than 10,000 clones, around 67% of them singletons. Their target antigens are unknown. The sequences come from CD4+ T cells from PBMCs cultured with HCoV-NL63 spike peptides, collected after COVID-19 vaccination. All receptors come from a human donor who had a prior SARS-CoV-2 infection. CDR3s include the opening cysteine and the closing phenylalanine or tryptophan. The D gene is left open where the match is weak. Expanded clones get a size class; other rows say once, few or many, or leave the size out.

TRBD2 | . | TRBJ2-7 | TRBV27 | TGTGCCAGCAGTTACTCCCTCCCCAGCGGGGGAACCTACGAGCAGTACTTC | CASSYSLPSGGTYEQYF
TRBD1 | . | TRBJ1-5 | TRBV27 | TGTGCCAGCAGGCGGACAGGGTCGAATCAGCCCCAGCATTTT | CASRRTGSNQPQHF
. | . | TRBJ2-7 | TRBV5-1 | TGCGCCAGCAGCCGGACAACAGCCTACGAGCAGTACTTC | CASSRTTAYEQYF
. | few | TRBJ2-7 | TRBV5-1 | TGCGCCAGCAGGCGGGACTCCTACGAGCAGTACTTC | CASRRDSYEQYF
. | . | TRBJ1-6 | TRBV28 | TGTGCCAGCACCCTGGGGGGGGCGTTCTATAATTCACCCCTCCACTTT | CASTLGGAFYNSPLHF
TRBD1 | . | TRBJ1-1 | TRBV11-2 | TGTGCCAGCAGCTTTCAGGGGGGTAACACTGAAGCTTTCTTT | CASSFQGGNTEAFF
. | . | TRBJ1-2 | TRBV4-3 | TGCGCCAGCAGCCTTCGCGGGGAGATCTATGGCTACACCTTC | CASSLRGEIYGYTF
. | once | TRBJ1-4 | TRBV11-3 | TGTGCCAGCAGCTTCGGCAGGGCTGAAAAACTGTTTTTT | CASSFGRAEKLFF
TRBD1 | . | TRBJ1-6 | TRBV3-1/TRBV3-2 | TGTGCCAGCAGCCAGACAGGGGGAAATTCACCCCTCCACTTT | CASSQTGGNSPLHF
. | . | TRBJ2-7 | TRBV7-2 | TGTGCCAGCAGCTTTCTGCAGGTCCCGTCCTACGAGCAGTACTTC | CASSFLQVPSYEQYF
. | . | TRBJ2-1 | TRBV12-3/TRBV12-4 | TGTGCCAGCAGTTTTCGGGGGTACAATGAGCAGTTCTTC | CASSFRGYNEQFF
. | . | TRBJ1-1 | TRBV2 | TGTGCCAGCAGTGAAGCCGAGGACACAATCTCCACTGAAGCTTTCTTT | CASSEAEDTISTEAFF
. | few | TRBJ1-6 | TRBV7-3 | TGTGCCAGCAGCCAGGGACGGGGAACCCTCCACTTT | CASSQGRGTLHF